This T cell receptor (beta chain) was obtained from a study of T cell responses to AZD1222 COVID-19 vaccine. Overall study results and limits: In a largely white British group with more females than males, clonal diversity was possibly underestimated.

The length of the CDR3 is 14 residues. Germline CDR1 LNHDA, CDR2 SQIVND (reference sequence). Trimming shortened V by 6 bases and J by 0 bases, and 8 bases separated the two germline ends. On this clone itself: Its target is not known.

Data came from immunoSEQ multiplex PCR; TCRdb stores just in-frame clones and leaves some out. This repertoire shows about 150,000 clones, 90% found once; its top ten account for over 15%. The V gene is TRBV19, the J gene TRBJ2-2, with D possibly TRBD2 on 5 matching bases. The sequencing here drew on peripheral blood, taken on day 0 of AZD1222 vaccination. This clonotype was obtained from an adult in good health. The CDR3 sequence: CASSGNTNTGELFF. The DNA of the CDR3 is TGTGCCAGTAGCGGGAATACGAACACCGGGGAGCTGTTTTTT.